Following are 14 T cell receptor beta chains from one sample sequenced in a study of T cell changes during pregnancy in multiple sclerosis. Only in-frame clones appear in the TCRdb table, and some are missing; sequencing was by immunoSEQ multiplex PCR. The sample has under 50,000 clones, around 91% seen once. The input for sequencing was CD4+ T cells from peripheral blood mononuclear cells, taken in the second trimester of pregnancy. These receptors came from a female donor in good health, enrolled as a control in a pregnancy study.

The chain joins TRBV28 to TRBJ2-2, with unresolved D. The CDR3 has 13 residues. Germline V gene data show CDR1 as MDHEN and CDR2 as SYDVKM. The germline V and J ends were trimmed by 7 bases and 1 base, with 7 bases remaining between them. The CDR3, as DNA: TGTGCCAGCACCTCCCGGAACACCGGGGAGCTGTTTTTT. It codes for CASTSRNTGELFF.

The V gene is TRBV9, the J gene TRBJ2-1; TRBD2 agrees at 10 bases. The CDR3 sequence is 14 residues long. The trim removed 3 bases at V and 14 bases at J, leaving 11 bases unmatched. The V gene's germline CDR1 is SGDLS and CDR2 YYNGEE. CDR3 protein: CASSAERLAGVKFF. CDR3 coding DNA: TGTGCCAGCAGCGCAGAAAGGCTAGCGGGGGTGAAGTTCTTC.

This chain joins TRBV4-3 and TRBJ1-3; D remains ambiguous. The germline gives CDR1 LGHNA, CDR2 YSLEER. This CDR3 has 13 residues. The V gene lost 1 base and the J gene lost 4 bases, with 5 bases spanning the gap. The CDR3, as DNA: TGCGCCAGCAGCCAAGCCGAGGGAAACACCATATATTTT. This encodes CASSQAEGNTIYF.

The chain combines TRBV6-5 with TRBJ1-2, with 10 bases identical to TRBD1. J lost 0 bases, V lost 2 bases, and 3 bases had no gene match. CDR3 size: 16 residues. Germline V gene sequence: CDR1 MNHEY, CDR2 SVGAGI. The CDR3 loop reads CASSYDGTGANYGYTF. CDR3 coding DNA: TGTGCCAGCAGTTACGATGGGACAGGGGCTAACTATGGCTACACCTTC.

This sequence joins TRBV6-1 and TRBJ1-6; the D gene is possibly TRBD1 (6 bases). The CDR3 totals 11 residues. Trimming took off 7 bases at V and 16 bases at J, with 14 bases between the two ends. Looked up from germline, CDR1 is MNHNS and CDR2 is SASEGT. This chain's CDR3 is CASKGGVLLHF. The CDR3 region has the DNA TGTGCCAGCAAAGGGGGGGTCTTACTCCACTTT.

This chain links TRBV15 with TRBJ1-4; TRBD1 might be the D (5 bases). Germline CDR1 is LNHNV and CDR2 is YYDKDF (reference sequence). The CDR3 has 15 residues. V gave up 5 bases and J gave up 7 bases, with 17 bases separating them. CDR3 DNA sequence: TGTGCCACCAGCCCTCGGAGTCAGGGTGGTGAAAAACTGTTTTTT. Translating it yields CATSPRSQGGEKLFF.

A word on this clone: The junction differs from germline at one of its ends, possibly a read error. Other DNA sequences within the sample encode an identical CDR3. DNA for the CDR3: TGTGCCTGGAGCGGGGGGCTTAGCAATCAGCCCCAACATTTT. The encoded protein is CAWSGGLSNQPQHF. The chain carries TRBV30 and TRBJ1-5, with D possibly being TRBD1 (6 bases). The germline V gene encodes CDR1 GTSNPN and CDR2 SVGIG (reference sequence). The CDR3 sequence is 14 residues long.

This sequence joins TRBV14 and TRBJ1-3, with 7 positions matching TRBD1. This CDR3 is built from 16 residues. CDR1 and CDR2 from the germline V gene are SGHDN and FVKESK. The V and J ends lost 4 bases and 1 base, in that order; junction bases with no gene match: 7. The CDR3 loop reads CASSRTQGWSGNTIYF. The CDR3 DNA reads TGTGCCAGCAGCCGTACACAGGGGTGGTCTGGAAACACCATATATTTT.

The CDR3 here is CASSLMDTRVGTEAFF. DNA for the CDR3: TGTGCCAGCAGCTTAATGGATACCAGGGTAGGCACTGAAGCTTTCTTT. This chain links TRBV7-8 with TRBJ1-1; D might be TRBD1 (5 bases). Between the trimmed V and J ends, which lost 2 bases and 4 bases, there was a span of 17 bases. CDR1 is SGHVS, CDR2 FQNEAQ, per germline. There are 16 residues in the CDR3.

The chain couples TRBV19 to TRBJ1-2; D call uncertain. V was trimmed by 5 bases and J by 3 bases, leaving 4 bases between them. CDR1 is LNHDA, CDR2 SQIVND, per germline (reference sequence). The CDR3 extends over 11 amino acids. The CDR3 sequence: CASSEHYGYTF. In DNA, the CDR3 is TGTGCCAGTAGTGAGCACTATGGCTACACCTTC.

The rearrangement links TRBV11-2 to TRBJ2-7; 11 bases fit TRBD2. Germline V gives CDR1 SGHAT, CDR2 FQNNGV. The V gene end was trimmed by 4 bases and the J gene end by 2 bases; junction bases not matched to a gene: 4. This CDR3 is built from 15 residues. CDR3 loop: CASSSRLAGPYEQYF. CDR3 nucleotide sequence: TGTGCCAGCAGCTCTAGACTAGCGGGGCCCTACGAGCAGTACTTC.

V usage is TRBV5-4 and J usage is TRBJ2-2; 10 bases map to TRBD2. Germline loops: CDR1 SGHNT, CDR2 YYREEE (reference sequence). CDR3 length equals 15 residues. The J segment lost 7 bases and the V segment lost 2 bases, leaving 5 bases of the junction unmatched. The chain's CDR3 is CASSFSGGRSGELFF. The DNA for the CDR3 is TGTGCCAGCAGCTTTAGCGGGGGGCGTAGCGGGGAGCTGTTTTTT. Supplemented by reference TRBV5-4 and TRBJ2-2, the full variable domain reads ETGVTQSPTHLIKTRGQQVTLRCSSQSGHNTVSWYQQALGQGPQFIFQYYREEENGRGNFPPRFSGLQFPNYSSELNVNALELDDSALYLCASSFSGGRSGELFFGEGSRLTVL.

This chain joins TRBV11-1 and TRBJ1-1, with unresolved D. Germline CDR1 and CDR2: SGHAT and FQDESV (reference sequence). This CDR3 spans 14 amino acids. V dropped 4 bases and J dropped 4 bases, with 13 bases sitting between them. The CDR3: CASSSFLGGTEAFF. The CDR3 DNA reads TGTGCCAGCAGCTCTTTCTTAGGCGGCACTGAAGCTTTCTTT.

This chain joins TRBV27 and TRBJ1-4, with D unresolved. Germline V gene sequence: CDR1 MNHEY, CDR2 SMNVEV (reference sequence). The CDR3 consists of 13 residues. V lost 6 bases and J 8 bases, leaving 13 bases between the germline ends. The CDR3 is CASSRRTGEKLFF. The CDR3 DNA follows: TGTGCCAGCAGCCGTCGGACGGGGGAAAAACTGTTTTTT. The whole variable domain, remainder taken from reference TRBV27 and TRBJ1-4, is EAQVTQNPRYLITVTGKKLTVTCSQNMNHEYMSWYRQDPGLGLRQIYYSMNVEVTDKGDVPEGYKVSRKEKRNFPLILESPSPNQTSLYFCASSRRTGEKLFFGSGTQLSVL.